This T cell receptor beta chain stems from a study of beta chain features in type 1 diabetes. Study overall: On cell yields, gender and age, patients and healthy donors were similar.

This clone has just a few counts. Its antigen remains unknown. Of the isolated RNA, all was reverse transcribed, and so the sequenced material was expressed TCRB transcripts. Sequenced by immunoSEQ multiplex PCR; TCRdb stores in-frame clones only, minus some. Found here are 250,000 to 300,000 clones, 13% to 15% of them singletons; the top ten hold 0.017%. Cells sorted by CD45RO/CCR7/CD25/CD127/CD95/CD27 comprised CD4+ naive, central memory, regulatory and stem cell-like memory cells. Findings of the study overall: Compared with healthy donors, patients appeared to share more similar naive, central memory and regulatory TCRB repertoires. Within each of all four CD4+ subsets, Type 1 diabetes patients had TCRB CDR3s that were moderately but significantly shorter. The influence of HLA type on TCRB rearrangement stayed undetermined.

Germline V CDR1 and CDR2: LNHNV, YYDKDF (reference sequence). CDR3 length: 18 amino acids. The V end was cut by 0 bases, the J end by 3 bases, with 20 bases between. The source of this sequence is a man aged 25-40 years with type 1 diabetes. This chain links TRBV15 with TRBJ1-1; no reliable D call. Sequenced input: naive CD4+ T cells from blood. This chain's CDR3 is CATSRDSVLGRHDTEAFF. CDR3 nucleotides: TGTGCCACCAGCAGAGATTCGGTTCTAGGGAGGCACGACACTGAAGCTTTCTTT.